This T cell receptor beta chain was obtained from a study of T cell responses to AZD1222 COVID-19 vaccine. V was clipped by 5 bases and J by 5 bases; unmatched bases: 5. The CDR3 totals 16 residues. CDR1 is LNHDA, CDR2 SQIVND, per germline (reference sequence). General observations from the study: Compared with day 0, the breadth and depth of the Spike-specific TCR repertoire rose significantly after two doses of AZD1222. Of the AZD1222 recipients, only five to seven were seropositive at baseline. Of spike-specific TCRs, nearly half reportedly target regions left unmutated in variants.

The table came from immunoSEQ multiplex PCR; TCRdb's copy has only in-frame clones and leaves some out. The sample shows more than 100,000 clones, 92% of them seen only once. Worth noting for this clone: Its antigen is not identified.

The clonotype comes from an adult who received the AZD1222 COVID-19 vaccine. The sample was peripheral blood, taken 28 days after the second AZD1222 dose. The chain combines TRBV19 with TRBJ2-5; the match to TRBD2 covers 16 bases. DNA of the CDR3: TGTGCCAGTAGTCTGGGACTAGCGGGAGGGTTTGAGACCCAGTACTTC. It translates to CASSLGLAGGFETQYF. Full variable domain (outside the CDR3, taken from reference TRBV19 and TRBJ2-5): DGGITQSPKYLFRKEGQNVTLSCEQNLNHDAMYWYRQDPGQGLRLIYYSQIVNDFQKGDIAEGYSVSREKKESFPLTVTSAQKNPTAFYLCASSLGLAGGFETQYFGPGTRLLVL.